This entry lists 20 T cell receptor beta chains sequenced from one sample in a study of T cell clonality in common variable immunodeficiency (dated by TCRdb to 2013 to 2016). The library was produced with the immunoSEQ multiplex PCR assay. This is the immuneACCESS table as TCRdb keeps it, with only in-frame sequences that have V and J called. A part of the clones is gone; compared with another copy, unresolved V genes explain less than half, and the rest is unexplained. There are approximately 64,000 clones in this sample, and none of them is a singleton. The leading ten clones occupy roughly 1.6% of the sample. The sequencing sample was made of peripheral blood mononuclear cells. These receptors came from a person between 18 and 75 years old in good health.

The sample holds many counts of this clone. The sequenced part of the CDR3 DNA is TGTGCCAGCCGGATGGTGGGGCCGAATGGC. Translated: CASRMVGPNG. The CDR3 as a whole reads CASRMVGPNGYTF. This sequence joins TRBV2 and TRBJ1-2; tentatively, D is TRBD1 (5 bases). The read falls 3 residues short of the CDR3 end, and the missing part is taken from the germline J gene. Germline V lookup: CDR1 SNHLY, CDR2 FYNNEI. This CDR3 contains 13 residues. The V and J ends lost 8 bases and 6 bases respectively, with 16 bases between them.

This clone came up many times. Sequencing ends 3 residues short of the CDR3 end; the germline J gene provides the rest. The J gene is TRBJ2-3, the V gene TRBV20-1, with 9 bases matching TRBD2. V lost 6 bases and J lost 2; bases outside the gene matches: 9. CDR1 and CDR2 from the germline V gene are DFQATT and SNEGSKA (reference sequence). The CDR3 extends over 15 amino acids. The CDR3 sequence: CSAVNSGSHTDTQYF. The CDR3 DNA, read in part, is TGCAGTGCGGTAAATAGCGGGAGTCACACAGATACG.

This clone has ten or more counts. With the read ending 3 residues before the CDR3 end, the germline J gene is used to fill in that end. V is TRBV6-1 and J is TRBJ2-1; 10 bases align to TRBD2. Trimming at V came to 2 bases and at J to 9 bases, leaving 10 bases not matched to a gene. This CDR3 contains 16 residues. Germline CDR1 reads MNHNS; CDR2 reads SASEGT. CDR3 amino acids: CASSELRLAGAGEQFF. Partial CDR3 DNA: TGTGCCAGCAGTGAATTAAGGCTAGCGGGAGCGGGTGAG.

This clone was seen repeatedly, ten times or more. The CDR3: CASSPGAGAYEQYF. The CDR3 bases that were read are TGTGCCAGCAGCCCCGGGGCGGGGGCCTACGAG. V usage is TRBV9 and J usage is TRBJ2-7; 7 positions agree with TRBD2. The CDR3 extends 3 residues past the end of the read, so its final part is completed from the germline J gene. Trimming took 4 bases from V and 2 from J; bases not matched to a gene: 6. CDR3 length: 14 residues. The germline CDR1 and CDR2 sequences are SGDLS and YYNGEE.

The table lists this clone with many counts. The sequenced part of the CDR3 DNA is TGTGCCAGCAGCTTACAATGGGGCTCTGAA. Translation gives CASSLQWGSE. The entire CDR3 reads CASSLQWGSEAFF. The chain links TRBV13 to TRBJ1-1; TRBD1 might be the D (5 bases). Read sequence stops 3 residues before the CDR3 end, and the germline J gene provides the missing end. Germline CDR1 is PRHDT and CDR2 is FYEKMQ (reference sequence). This CDR3 region has 13 residues. The V end was cut by 2 bases, the J end by 6 bases, with 10 bases between.

This clone was seen many times. The CDR3 goes on 3 residues after the read ends, and that part is filled in from the germline J gene. The chain links TRBV5-1 to TRBJ2-6; 8 positions agree with TRBD1. J was trimmed by 0 bases and V by 4 bases; bases with no gene match: 6. CDR3 length: 17 amino acids. Germline CDR1 is SGHRS and CDR2 is YFSETQ. Partial CDR3 DNA: TGCGCCAGCAGCACAGGGGGACCGAGCTCTGGGGCCAACGTC. As protein: CASSTGGPSSGANV. The CDR3 in full is CASSTGGPSSGANVLTF.

Many counts were recorded for this clone. The read comes to an end 3 residues before the CDR3 does, leaving the germline J gene to fill in the end. The chain combines TRBV7-9 with TRBJ2-5; 7 bases are a match to TRBD1. With 4 bases clipped from V and 4 bases from J, the junction kept 6 bases outside the gene matches. The CDR3 totals 14 residues. Germline assignment: CDR1 SEHNR and CDR2 FQNEAQ (reference sequence). The sequenced CDR3 bases are TGTGCCAGCAGCTCTCAGGGGGTTAGAGAGACC. This codes for CASSSQGVRET. The CDR3 as a whole reads CASSSQGVRETQYF.

The table lists this clone with many counts. The CDR3 is cut off 3 residues early in the read; its end comes from the germline J gene. V gene TRBV20-1 combines with J gene TRBJ2-2, with 13 bases that match TRBD2. The CDR3 sequence is 18 residues long. Trimming removed 1 base from V and 9 bases from J; junction bases left unmatched: 14. Germline V gene sequence: CDR1 DFQATT, CDR2 SNEGSKA (reference sequence). Incomplete CDR3 DNA: TGCAGTGCTAGAGTAGGGACTAGCGGGACAAACTATCACCGGGAG. Translated, it gives CSARVGTSGTNYHRE. The CDR3 in full is CSARVGTSGTNYHRELFF.

This clone was detected many times. The CDR3 end lies 3 residues beyond the end of the read and is filled in from the germline J gene. V and J are TRBV2 and TRBJ2-6; tentatively, D is TRBD1 (5 bases). The CDR3 loop spans 15 amino acids. V was cut by 3 bases and J by 0 bases, with 6 bases left in between. Germline V CDR1 and CDR2: SNHLY, FYNNEI. The CDR3 sequence: CASSDRASGANVLTF. The covered CDR3 bases are TGTGCCAGCAGTGACAGGGCCTCTGGGGCCAACGTC.

This clone showed up many times. The read falls 3 residues short of the CDR3 end, and the missing part is taken from the germline J gene. V is TRBV20-1 and J is TRBJ1-4; D is uncertain. V lost 0 bases and J lost 3, with 5 bases in between. The CDR3 contains 13 residues. The germline V gene has CDR1 DFQATT and CDR2 SNEGSKA (reference sequence). This CDR3 is CSARDPSNEKLFF. The covered CDR3 bases are TGCAGTGCTAGAGACCCATCTAATGAAAAA.

As concerns this clone: With the read ending 3 residues before the CDR3 end, the germline J gene is used to fill in that end. The rearrangement joins TRBV25-1 to TRBJ1-4; D possibly corresponds to TRBD1 (6 bases). The ends were cut back, 1 base at V and 1 base at J, with 10 bases in the middle. This CDR3 region has 16 residues. CDR1 MGHDK and CDR2 SYGVNS come from the germline V gene. CDR3: CASSESRRGTNEKLFF. The sequenced part of the CDR3 DNA is TGTGCCAGCAGTGAATCCCGCAGGGGAACTAATGAAAAA.

This clone was seen many times. Read sequence stops 3 residues before the CDR3 end, and the germline J gene provides the missing end. The chain couples TRBV7-2 to TRBJ1-4; TRBD1 aligns across 7 bases. The CDR3 sequence is 15 residues long. V shed 5 bases and J 8 bases; nucleotides not matched to a gene: 11. Per the germline V gene, CDR1 is SGHTA and CDR2 is FQGNSA. The sequenced part of the CDR3 DNA is TGTGCCAGCAGCCCCCGAGGGGGCGCCTGGGAAAAA. Residues: CASSPRGGAWEK. The complete CDR3 reads CASSPRGGAWEKLFF.

At least ten counts were recorded for this clone. The read halts 3 residues ahead of the CDR3 end, with the missing end drawn from the germline J gene. V is TRBV10-2 and J is TRBJ2-5, with D maybe TRBD1 (5 bases). The CDR3 length is 13 residues. CDR1 is WSHSY, CDR2 SAAADI, per germline. Trimming took off 7 bases at V and 2 bases at J, with 11 bases between the two ends. This CDR3 reads CASMGQTQETQYF. The sequenced part of the CDR3 DNA is TGCGCCAGCATGGGGCAGACGCAAGAGACC.

This clone has at least ten counts. With the read ending 3 residues before the CDR3 end, the germline J gene is used to fill in that end. The V and J genes are TRBV4-1 and TRBJ1-1, with D tentatively TRBD1 (5 bases). Germline V gives CDR1 MGHRA, CDR2 YSYEKL. Trimming cost V 1 base and J 1 base, with 13 bases left between them. CDR3 length: 16 residues. The CDR3 spells CASSQGPGRRNTEAFF. The covered CDR3 bases are TGCGCCAGCAGCCAAGGGCCAGGGCGACGGAACACTGAA.

This clone was found many times. The observed sequence ends 3 residues before the CDR3 terminus, with the missing tail filled in from the germline J gene. This chain joins TRBV2 and TRBJ2-1; TRBD2 aligns across 8 bases. In germline, CDR1 is SNHLY, CDR2 FYNNEI. CDR3 length: 15 residues. V was clipped by 7 bases and J by 5 bases; unmatched bases: 10. CDR3 DNA (partial): TGTGCCAGCACCAAACTAGCGGCAGGCAACAATGAG. Translation gives CASTKLAAGNNE. The entire CDR3 sequence reads CASTKLAAGNNEQFF.

This clone was detected ten times or more. The sequenced fragment ends 3 residues before the CDR3 boundary, so the rest is inferred from the germline J gene. V gene TRBV5-1 combines with J gene TRBJ1-1; D is perhaps TRBD1 (6 bases). CDR1 and CDR2 from the germline V gene are SGHRS and YFSETQ. The CDR3 is 15 residues long. V was trimmed by 0 bases and J by 2 bases, leaving 11 bases between them. The CDR3 region is CASSLVPGENTEAFF. The DNA read from the CDR3 is TGCGCCAGCAGCTTGGTCCCAGGGGAAAACACTGAA.

Ten or more counts support this clone. The CDR3 end falls 3 residues outside the read, so it is completed with the germline J gene. V gene TRBV16 combines with J gene TRBJ1-2, with D unclear. V was trimmed by 4 bases and J by 2 bases, leaving 14 bases between them. This CDR3 has 15 residues. Germline V gene sequence: CDR1 KGHSY, CDR2 FQNENV. The CDR3 here is CASSPSGEGNYGYTF. CDR3 DNA, as far as it was read: TGTGCCAGCAGCCCATCAGGCGAAGGGAACTATGGC. Drawing the rest from reference TRBV16 and TRBJ1-2, the complete variable domain is GEEVAQTPKHLVRGEGQKAKLYCAPIKGHSYVFWYQQVLKNEFKFLISFQNENVFDETGMPKERFSAKCLPNSPCSLEIQATKLEDSAVYFCASSPSGEGNYGYTFGSGTRLTVV.

There are a few counts of this clone. The CDR3 end is not reached by the read, which stops 3 residues before it; the germline J gene fills it in. This rearrangement joins TRBV20-1 to TRBJ1-5; weak D call: TRBD1 (6 bases). This CDR3 spans 14 amino acids. The V gene's germline CDR1 is DFQATT and CDR2 SNEGSKA (reference sequence). V shed 6 bases and J shed 3 bases, with 15 bases lying between them. The CDR3 sequence is CSARGQISNQPQHF. CDR3 DNA, as far as it was read: TGCAGTGCCCGAGGACAGATTTCCAATCAGCCC.

The sample holds many counts of this clone. The CDR3 end is not reached by the read, which stops 3 residues before it; the germline J gene fills it in. The gene calls are TRBV28 and TRBJ1-6, with 9 bases lining up with TRBD1. CDR3 length: 15 residues. J lost 9 bases, V lost 6 bases, and 9 bases had no gene match. Germline V gene data show CDR1 as MDHEN and CDR2 as SYDVKM. CDR3 DNA, as far as it was read: TGTGCCAGCAGACCCGCGGACAGGGGTTTTTCACCC. It translates to CASRPADRGFSP. The whole CDR3 region reads CASRPADRGFSPLHF.

This clone was seen ten or more times. Read coverage stops 3 residues before the CDR3 terminus; the germline J gene supplies the remainder. This chain uses TRBV19 with TRBJ1-5; TRBD1 agrees at 7 bases. The V gene end was trimmed by 5 bases and the J gene end by 4 bases; junction bases not matched to a gene: 5. The CDR3 sequence is 14 residues long. Germline V gene lookup returns CDR1 LNHDA and CDR2 SQIVND (reference sequence). The CDR3 region is CASSAVQGNQPQHF. CDR3 DNA, as far as it was read: TGTGCCAGTAGTGCTGTACAGGGGAATCAGCCC.